This T cell receptor beta chain was recorded in a study of blood T cell repertoires in COVID-19. At the level of the study: Acute and convalescent COVID-19 specimens originated in the United States, Italy and Spain. PBMCs, B-cell-depleted T cells, or T cells provided the cDNA or gDNA that made up the material.

Clones were read by immunoSEQ multiplex PCR, and TCRdb kept only the in-frame ones, dropping some. The data hold approximately 190,000 clones, with roughly four fifths observed a single time. Input material: peripheral blood. This clonotype originated in a young man with active or convalescent COVID-19.

CDR3 protein: CASSSGQGYEKLFF. The DNA of the CDR3 is TGCGCCAGCAGCTCGGGACAGGGATATGAAAAACTGTTTTTT. This sequence joins TRBV5-1 and TRBJ1-4; 9 bases agree with TRBD1. Germline lookup yields CDR1 SGHRS and CDR2 YFSETQ. The CDR3 contains 14 residues. The junction had 3 bases not matched to a gene; V was cut back by 3 bases and J by 6 bases.